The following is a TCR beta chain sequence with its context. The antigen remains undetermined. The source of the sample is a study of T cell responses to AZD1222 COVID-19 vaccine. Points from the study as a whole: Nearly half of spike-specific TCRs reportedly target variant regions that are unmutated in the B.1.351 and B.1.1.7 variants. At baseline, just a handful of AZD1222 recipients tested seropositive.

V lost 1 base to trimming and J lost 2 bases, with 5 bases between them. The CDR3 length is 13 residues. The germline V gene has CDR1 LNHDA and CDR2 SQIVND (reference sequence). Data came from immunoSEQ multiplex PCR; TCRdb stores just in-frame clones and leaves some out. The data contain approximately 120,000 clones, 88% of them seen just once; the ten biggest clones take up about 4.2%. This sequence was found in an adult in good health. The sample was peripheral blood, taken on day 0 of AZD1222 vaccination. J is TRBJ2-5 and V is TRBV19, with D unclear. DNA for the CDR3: TGTGCCAGTAGTATAGGCGGACAAGAGACCCAGTACTTC. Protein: CASSIGGQETQYF. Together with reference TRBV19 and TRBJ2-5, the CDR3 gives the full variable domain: DGGITQSPKYLFRKEGQNVTLSCEQNLNHDAMYWYRQDPGQGLRLIYYSQIVNDFQKGDIAEGYSVSREKKESFPLTVTSAQKNPTAFYLCASSIGGQETQYFGPGTRLLVL.